Below are 29 T cell receptor beta chains sequenced from a single sample in a study of regulatory T cells in long-lasting Graves disease. Documented time point: newly diagnosed GD, antithyroid drugs for less than 3 months. Preparation of the TCR library used RNA extracted from PBMCs. CDR3 regions were amplified by Arm-PCR using iRepertoire HTBI primers to build TCR beta libraries. Each CDR3 protein is one row after TCRdb ran MiXCR on the multiplex PCR reads. The sample includes approximately 350,000 distinct CDR3 sequences, over 15% of them seen just once. These data were also reused for a study on T cells in Graves' hyperthyroidism and ophthalmopathy.

This specimen was peripheral blood mononuclear cells (PBMCs), taken at new diagnosis, from a patient treated with antithyroid drugs. The receptors come from a man aged 35-49 years with Graves disease.

This clonotype was seen many times. The chain joins TRBV12-3 or TRBV12-4 to TRBJ1-4; 9 bases are shared with TRBD1. The trim removed 6 bases at V and 12 bases at J, leaving 11 bases unmatched. This CDR3 is 14 amino acids long. The CDR3 is CASSRGQGVRELFF. Here the CDR3 DNA reads TGTGCCAGCAGCCGGGGACAGGGTGTTCGGGAACTGTTTTTT.

This clonotype was seen repeatedly, ten times or more. V and J are TRBV18 and TRBJ1-4; possible D gene TRBD1, 5 bases. The V and J ends lost 8 bases and 6 bases respectively, with 13 bases between them. The CDR3 contains 13 residues. In germline, CDR1 is KGHSH, CDR2 LQKENI. The CDR3 DNA sequence: TGTGCCAGCATGGAAGCGGGGGATGAAAAACTGTTTTTT. It specifies CASMEAGDEKLFF. Variable domain in full (rest from reference TRBV18 and TRBJ1-4): NAGVMQNPRHLVRRRGQEARLRCSPMKGHSHVYWYRQLPEEGLKFMVYLQKENIIDESGMPKERFSAEFPKEGPSILRIQQVVRGDSAAYFCASMEAGDEKLFFGSGTQLSVL.

The sample holds many counts of this clonotype. V and J are TRBV12-3 or TRBV12-4 and TRBJ2-2, with a weak D call TRBD2 (7 bases). The CDR3 covers 13 residues. Trimming removed 8 bases at V and 4 bases at J, with 11 bases between. This CDR3 is CASGGGATGELFF. DNA for the CDR3: TGTGCCAGCGGGGGGGGGGCCACCGGGGAGCTGTTTTTT.

For this clonotype: A much bigger clone sits one base away, suggesting this may be a read error. The chain carries TRBV28 and TRBJ2-7; possible D gene TRBD2, 5 bases. This CDR3 has 14 amino acids. The V and J ends lost 5 bases and 5 bases respectively, with 16 bases between them. In germline, CDR1 is MDHEN, CDR2 SYDVKM. CDR3 protein: CASSRITREHEQYF. As DNA, the CDR3 is TGTGCCAGCAGTCGAATTACACGGGAACACGAGCAGTACTTC.

This clonotype was observed many times. V gene TRBV6-1 combines with J gene TRBJ1-4; possible D gene TRBD1, 6 bases. Germline V gene data show CDR1 as MNHNS and CDR2 as SASEGT. This CDR3 has 15 residues. V was cut by 6 bases and J by 5 bases, with 16 bases left in between. The DNA of the CDR3 is TGTGCCAGCAGCTCCAGACGGACAGCAAATGAAAAACTGTTTTTT. It specifies CASSSRRTANEKLFF.

The chain is built from TRBV6-2 or TRBV6-3 and TRBJ2-5; D perhaps matches TRBD2 (6 bases). Germline lookup yields CDR1 MNHEY and CDR2 SVGEGT. This CDR3 is built from 16 residues. Trimming cost V 0 bases and J 2 bases, with 13 bases left between them. The CDR3 DNA is TGTGCCAGCAGTTACTCGATCTTCCGGGAGCAAGAGACCCAGTACTTC. Its translation is CASSYSIFREQETQYF.

The V gene is TRBV3-1, the J gene TRBJ2-7, with D perhaps TRBD2 (6 bases). Between the trimmed V and J ends, which lost 4 bases and 4 bases, there was a span of 11 bases. CDR3 length: 13 amino acids. Germline-derived CDR1 and CDR2 are LGHDT and YNNKEL (reference sequence). The CDR3 coding sequence is TGTGCCAGCAGCCCCGATGCGGGGTACGAGCAGTACTTC. It translates to CASSPDAGYEQYF.

This clonotype was detected ten times or more. A much larger clone lies a single base off, so this may be a read error. The V call is TRBV27, the J call TRBJ2-5; D ambiguous. This CDR3 region has 13 residues. Germline lookup yields CDR1 MNHEY and CDR2 SMNVEV (reference sequence). Trimming removed 2 bases at V and 5 bases at J, with 9 bases between. The CDR3 reads CASSLRLRETQYF. In DNA, the CDR3 is TGTGCCAGCAGTTTAAGGCTGAGGGAGACCCAGTACTTC.

This clonotype was counted between two and nine times. The chain recombines TRBV2 with TRBJ2-3, with 7 bases identical to TRBD1. The CDR3 totals 14 residues. Trimming cost V 4 bases and J 1 base; bases outside gene matches: 2. The V gene's germline CDR1 is SNHLY and CDR2 FYNNEI. CDR3 protein: CASSGTGRTDTQYF. The CDR3 coding sequence is TGTGCCAGCAGTGGGACAGGACGCACAGATACGCAGTATTTT.

The sample holds many counts of this clonotype. V usage is TRBV20-1 and J usage is TRBJ2-3; a weak D match, TRBD1 (6 bases). Trimming left V 3 bases short and J 4 bases short, with 11 bases between. Germline V lookup: CDR1 DFQATT, CDR2 SNEGSKA (reference sequence). The CDR3 is made up of 13 amino acids. The DNA for the CDR3 is TGCAGTGCTAGTGGCAGGGGCGCAGATACGCAGTATTTT. Its protein is CSASGRGADTQYF.

The chain has TRBV20-1 and TRBJ2-2; 7 bases align to TRBD2. This CDR3 is 14 amino acids long. Germline CDR1 DFQATT, CDR2 SNEGSKA (reference sequence). The junction had 8 bases not matched to a gene; V was cut back by 3 bases and J by 7 bases. Here the CDR3 DNA reads TGCAGTGCTAGTAATTGGGGAGGGATCGGGGAGCTGTTTTTT. Its translation is CSASNWGGIGELFF.

There are many counts of this clonotype. The junction departs from germline at one end; a sequencing error may be responsible. This sequence joins TRBV5-1 and TRBJ1-1; tentatively, D is TRBD1 (6 bases). This CDR3 has 14 residues. CDR1 is SGHRS and CDR2 is YFSETQ in the germline V gene. As DNA, the CDR3 is TGTGCCAGCAGTTCTACAGGGAGGGGCACTGAAGCTTTCTTT. It specifies CASSSTGRGTEAFF.

This clonotype was picked up many times. The gene calls are TRBV2 and TRBJ2-7, with D unclear. The CDR3 is 13 residues long. The V and J ends lost 3 bases and 0 bases respectively, with 6 bases between them. Germline CDR1 SNHLY, CDR2 FYNNEI. The CDR3 DNA sequence: TGTGCCAGCAGTGAGGCTTTCTCCTACGAGCAGTACTTC. Residues: CASSEAFSYEQYF.

This clonotype was seen a single time. The rearrangement uses TRBV19 and TRBJ2-3; D is perhaps TRBD1 or TRBD2 (5 bases each). From germline, CDR1 is LNHDA and CDR2 SQIVND (reference sequence). The CDR3 has 19 amino acids. V dropped 7 bases and J dropped 0 bases, with 26 bases sitting between them. The CDR3 loop is CASKPSPGPPGWSTDTQYF. Written as DNA, the CDR3 is TGTGCCAGTAAACCATCCCCGGGACCCCCCGGGTGGAGCACAGATACGCAGTATTTT.

This clonotype turned up a few times. The V and J genes are TRBV10-2 and TRBJ2-1; 8 nucleotides align to TRBD1. Germline lookup yields CDR1 WSHSY and CDR2 SAAADI. The ends lost 6 bases at V and 10 bases at J; junction bases unmatched: 8. The CDR3 length is 13 residues. The chain's CDR3 is CASSRGQGIEQFF. The DNA for the CDR3 is TGCGCCAGCAGCAGGGGGCAGGGAATCGAGCAGTTCTTC.

There are many counts of this clonotype. The chain employs TRBV5-1 and TRBJ1-4, with TRBD1 identical over 7 bases. This CDR3 region has 14 residues. After removal of 0 bases from V and 8 bases from J, the junction contained 4 bases not matched to a gene. Germline lookup yields CDR1 SGHRS and CDR2 YFSETQ. CDR3 nucleotide sequence: TGCGCCAGCAGCTTGGGGCAGGGGGAGGAAAAACTGTTTTTT. Encoded protein: CASSLGQGEEKLFF.

This clonotype was observed many times. The chain has TRBV18 and TRBJ1-2; D uncertain. Trimming removed 3 bases at V and 6 bases at J, with 17 bases between. Germline V gives CDR1 KGHSH, CDR2 LQKENI. The CDR3 covers 15 residues. The CDR3 DNA sequence: TGTGCCAGCTCACCTGACCCCCGAGGGCTCAATGGCTACACCTTC. Its protein is CASSPDPRGLNGYTF.

This clonotype was detected many times. This chain uses TRBV20-1 with TRBJ2-3; the D is unclear. This CDR3 spans 17 amino acids. Trimming removed 0 bases from V and 1 base from J, with 17 bases in between. Germline loops: CDR1 DFQATT, CDR2 SNEGSKA (reference sequence). CDR3 sequence: CSARDWTASKRTDTQYF. CDR3 bases: TGCAGTGCTAGAGATTGGACGGCGAGTAAACGCACAGATACGCAGTATTTT.

This clonotype was recorded many times. Compared with germline, one end of the junction differs, possibly owing to a read error. The chain couples TRBV5-1 to TRBJ1-1, with D possibly being TRBD1 (6 bases). In germline, CDR1 is SGHRS, CDR2 YFSETQ. The CDR3 is 16 amino acids. This CDR3 is CASSRFEQGINTEAFF. CDR3 bases: TGTGCCAGCAGCCGTTTTGAGCAGGGGATTAACACTGAAGCTTTCTTT.

This clonotype was counted many times. This chain joins TRBV20-1 and TRBJ2-5; 7 nucleotides match TRBD2. Trimming removed 3 bases from V and 3 bases from J; junction bases left unmatched: 16. CDR1 is DFQATT and CDR2 is SNEGSKA in the germline V gene (reference sequence). This CDR3 is built from 17 residues. The CDR3 loop reads CSARGGVGTRREETQYF. CDR3 coding DNA: TGCAGTGCTAGGGGGGGGGTAGGGACCAGGCGGGAAGAGACCCAGTACTTC.

This clonotype turned up a few times. The rearrangement joins TRBV6-2 or TRBV6-3 to TRBJ2-1; unclear D gene. Between the trimmed V and J ends, which lost 0 bases and 9 bases, there was a span of 21 bases. The CDR3 is 17 residues long. CDR1 is MNHEY and CDR2 is SVGEGT in the germline V gene. The CDR3 is CASSYSPPQPKTGEQFF. The CDR3 DNA reads as TGTGCCAGCAGTTACTCACCTCCCCAGCCTAAAACGGGTGAGCAGTTCTTC.

This clonotype was recorded a few times. The rearrangement joins TRBV6-5 to TRBJ1-4; no definite D call. Germline V gives CDR1 MNHEY, CDR2 SVGAGI. The CDR3 spans 15 residues. V lost 0 bases and J 3 bases, leaving 8 bases between the germline ends. The CDR3, as DNA: TGTGCCAGCAGTTACTCGGAAGGATCTAATGAAAAACTGTTTTTT. Amino acid sequence: CASSYSEGSNEKLFF.

This clonotype was counted at least ten times. The rearrangement joins TRBV7-9 to TRBJ2-5; 9 nucleotides align to TRBD1. CDR1 is SEHNR, CDR2 FQNEAQ, per germline (reference sequence). The J segment lost 5 bases and the V segment lost 0 bases, leaving 10 bases of the junction unmatched. The CDR3 is 17 amino acids. CDR3 sequence: CASSLARTGATWETQYF. The CDR3, as DNA: TGTGCCAGCAGCTTAGCGAGGACAGGGGCCACGTGGGAGACCCAGTACTTC.

This clonotype was seen at least ten times. This rearrangement joins TRBV20-1 to TRBJ2-7, with D maybe TRBD2 (6 bases). The germline gives CDR1 DFQATT, CDR2 SNEGSKA (reference sequence). The CDR3 runs 11 residues. V was cut by 5 bases and J by 5 bases, with 10 bases left in between. Written as DNA, the CDR3 is TGCAGTGCTTGGAGGGGCCACGAGCAGTACTTC. It specifies CSAWRGHEQYF.

This clonotype was counted ten times or more. The V call is TRBV20-1, the J call TRBJ1-1, with 7 bases aligning to TRBD1. Germline lookup yields CDR1 DFQATT and CDR2 SNEGSKA (reference sequence). This CDR3 spans 12 amino acids. V gave up 5 bases and J gave up 3 bases; unmatched junction bases: 3. For the CDR3, the DNA is TGCAGTGCTTACAGGGGATACACTGAAGCTTTCTTT. It is translated as CSAYRGYTEAFF.

This clonotype came up many times. This chain uses TRBV20-1 with TRBJ2-5; perhaps TRBD2 as D (5 bases). Germline CDR1 reads DFQATT; CDR2 reads SNEGSKA (reference sequence). The CDR3 is made up of 12 amino acids. Deletions cut 5 bases from V and 0 bases from J, with 7 bases between. The CDR3 bases are TGCAGTGCTGAGGACTACCAAGAGACCCAGTACTTC. Its protein is CSAEDYQETQYF.

There are many counts of this clonotype. The rearrangement uses TRBV3-1 and TRBJ2-5, with D possibly TRBD2 on 5 matching bases. The CDR3 is made up of 15 amino acids. Germline assignment: CDR1 LGHDT and CDR2 YNNKEL (reference sequence). V lost 0 bases and J 2 bases, leaving 10 bases between the germline ends. The CDR3 DNA is TGTGCCAGCAGCCAAGATAGCGAATCTCAAGAGACCCAGTACTTC. It is translated as CASSQDSESQETQYF.

This clonotype was seen many times. The rearrangement joins TRBV6-5 to TRBJ2-5, with no clear D. CDR1 and CDR2 from the germline V gene are MNHEY and SVGAGI. This CDR3 is 14 amino acids long. Trimming removed 2 bases at V and 4 bases at J, with 11 bases between. The CDR3 nucleotides are TGTGCCAGCAGTTACGGTCCCACCCCAGAGACCCAGTACTTC. Protein product: CASSYGPTPETQYF.

The V call is TRBV29-1, the J call TRBJ1-2, with D uncertain. Germline V CDR1 and CDR2: SQVTM, ANQGSEA. The CDR3 has 12 amino acids. V was pared by 4 bases and J by 2 bases, with 8 bases between. Here the CDR3 DNA reads TGCAGCGTTGTACACGGAAACTATGGCTACACCTTC. The encoded protein is CSVVHGNYGYTF. Together with reference TRBV29-1 and TRBJ1-2, the CDR3 gives the full variable domain: SAVISQKPSRDICQRGTSLTIQCQVDSQVTMMFWYRQQPGQSLTLIATANQGSEATYESGFVIDKFPISRPNLTFSTLTVSNMSPEDSSIYLCSVVHGNYGYTFGSGTRLTVV.